The 5 T cell receptor beta chains given below trace back to one sample, sequenced in a study of human T cells and chemical hapten exposure. Using its own MiXCR run on the 5' RACE reads, TCRdb lists one record per CDR3 protein. The data contain around 100,000 distinct CDR3 sequences, roughly 18% of them singletons. Extraction of total RNA was performed on unfractionated whole blood. Source of these receptors: a human donor in good health.

This clonotype was picked up many times. The chain is built from TRBV27 and TRBJ1-5; D gene ambiguous. Trimming took 3 bases from V and 4 from J, leaving 10 bases between them. Germline CDR1 and CDR2: MNHEY and SMNVEV (reference sequence). The CDR3 sequence is 14 residues long. The CDR3 coding sequence is TGTGCCAGCAGTTTGACGCCCGGTAATCAGCCCCAGCATTTT. It codes for CASSLTPGNQPQHF.

The sample holds a few counts of this clonotype. In DNA form, the CDR3 reads TGCAGCGCAAGGGGGACTTCCTACGAGCAGTACTTC. This gives the protein CSARGTSYEQYF. The chain uses TRBV29-1 and TRBJ2-7, with D perhaps being TRBD1 or TRBD2 (6 bases each). This CDR3 has 12 amino acids. Germline V gene lookup returns CDR1 SQVTM and CDR2 ANQGSEA. Trimming took off 7 bases at V and 1 base at J, with 11 bases between the two ends.

This clonotype was observed at least ten times. The chain couples TRBV28 to TRBJ1-2; D may be TRBD1 (6 bases). The CDR3 covers 15 residues. Deletions cut 3 bases from V and 4 bases from J, with 15 bases between. Germline CDR1 MDHEN, CDR2 SYDVKM. This chain's CDR3 is CASSFVAQGRYGYTF. CDR3 nucleotides: TGTGCCAGCAGTTTCGTCGCACAGGGTCGCTATGGCTACACCTTC.

This clonotype was found a few times. This sequence joins TRBV6-5 and TRBJ2-7; D may be TRBD2 (5 bases). CDR3 length equals 14 residues. From germline, CDR1 is MNHEY and CDR2 SVGAGI. With 2 bases removed from V and 6 bases from J, the gap between germline ends came to 14 bases. CDR3 nucleotides: TGTGCCAGCAGTTACATCCCCGCGGCGGGCGAGCAGTACTTC. This codes for CASSYIPAAGEQYF.

This clonotype was found many times. The J gene is TRBJ1-5, the V gene TRBV27; a weak D match, TRBD1 (5 bases). The CDR3 length is 13 residues. V shed 0 bases and J shed 5 bases, with 5 bases lying between them. Germline CDR1 and CDR2: MNHEY and SMNVEV (reference sequence). CDR3 coding DNA: TGTGCCAGCAGTTTATCGGGGGATCAGCCCCAGCATTTT. Translation gives CASSLSGDQPQHF.